This T cell receptor (beta chain) was sequenced during a study of blood T cell repertoires in COVID-19. Symptom resolution, clearance, or two negative PCRs marked the recovered donors of Cohort 3. This CDR3 contains 15 residues. V gave up 0 bases and J gave up 8 bases, with 16 bases separating them. Looked up from germline, CDR1 is SGHAT and CDR2 is FQNNGV. Produced via immunoSEQ multiplex PCR; TCRdb's table is partial and in-frame only. The data show about 400,000 clones, with approximately 87% seen just once and approximately 9.3% held by the top ten. Sequencing was done on a sample of PBMCs or T cells enriched from blood (not recorded which). The gene calls are TRBV11-2 and TRBJ1-2, with D perhaps matching TRBD1 (5 bases). The clonotype was recovered from a woman between 45 and 65 years old who had recovered from COVID-19. The CDR3 region has the DNA TGTGCCAGCAGCTTAGATAGGGCTAGGGGCGGCGGCTACACCTTC. Translating gives CASSLDRARGGGYTF.